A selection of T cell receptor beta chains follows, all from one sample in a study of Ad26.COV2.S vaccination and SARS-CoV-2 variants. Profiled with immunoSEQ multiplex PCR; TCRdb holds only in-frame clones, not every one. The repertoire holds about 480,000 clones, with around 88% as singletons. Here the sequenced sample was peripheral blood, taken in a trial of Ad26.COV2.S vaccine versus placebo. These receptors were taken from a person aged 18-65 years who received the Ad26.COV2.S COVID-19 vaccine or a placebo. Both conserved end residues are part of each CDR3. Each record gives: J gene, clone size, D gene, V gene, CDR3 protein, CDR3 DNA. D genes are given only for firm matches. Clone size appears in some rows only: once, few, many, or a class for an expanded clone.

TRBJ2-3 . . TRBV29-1 CSVGGRATDTQYF TGCAGCGTTGGCGGTAGGGCCACAGATACGCAGTATTTT
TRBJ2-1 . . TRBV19 CASSILRGGDEQFF TGTGCCAGTAGTATATTGAGGGGGGGGGATGAGCAGTTCTTC
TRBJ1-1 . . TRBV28 CASSSLSGSTEAFF TGTGCCAGCAGTTCTTTGAGTGGTAGCACTGAAGCTTTCTTT
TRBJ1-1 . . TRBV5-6 CASSPAWENTEAFF TGTGCCAGCAGCCCGGCGTGGGAGAACACTGAAGCTTTCTTT
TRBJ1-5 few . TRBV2 CASTDSPNQPQHF TGTGCCAGCACCGACAGCCCCAATCAGCCCCAGCATTTT
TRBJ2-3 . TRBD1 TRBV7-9 CASSPGQGGTDTQYF TGTGCCAGCAGCCCCGGACAGGGAGGAACAGATACGCAGTATTTT
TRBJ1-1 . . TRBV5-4 CASSSRRRLDNTEAFF TGTGCCAGCAGCTCGAGACGACGGTTAGATAACACTGAAGCTTTCTTT
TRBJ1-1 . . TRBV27 CASSPTGTEAFF TGTGCCAGCAGTCCCACGGGCACTGAAGCTTTCTTT
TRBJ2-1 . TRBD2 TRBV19 CASSAGLANEQFF TGTGCCAGTAGTGCGGGACTAGCGAACGAACAGTTCTTC
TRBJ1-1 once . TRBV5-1 CASSRTGTIPPEAFF TGCGCCAGCAGCCGAACCGGGACAATCCCCCCTGAAGCTTTCTTT
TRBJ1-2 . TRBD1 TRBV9 CASSAGTGANYGYTF TGTGCCAGCAGCGCGGGGACAGGGGCCAACTATGGCTACACCTTC
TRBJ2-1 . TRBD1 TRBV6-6 CASNPAGTGRNNEQFF TGTGCCAGCAACCCCGCCGGGACAGGGAGGAACAATGAGCAGTTCTTC
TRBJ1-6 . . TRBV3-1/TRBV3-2 CASSQVRSNSPLHF TGTGCCAGCAGCCAAGTCCGCAGCAATTCACCCCTCCACTTT